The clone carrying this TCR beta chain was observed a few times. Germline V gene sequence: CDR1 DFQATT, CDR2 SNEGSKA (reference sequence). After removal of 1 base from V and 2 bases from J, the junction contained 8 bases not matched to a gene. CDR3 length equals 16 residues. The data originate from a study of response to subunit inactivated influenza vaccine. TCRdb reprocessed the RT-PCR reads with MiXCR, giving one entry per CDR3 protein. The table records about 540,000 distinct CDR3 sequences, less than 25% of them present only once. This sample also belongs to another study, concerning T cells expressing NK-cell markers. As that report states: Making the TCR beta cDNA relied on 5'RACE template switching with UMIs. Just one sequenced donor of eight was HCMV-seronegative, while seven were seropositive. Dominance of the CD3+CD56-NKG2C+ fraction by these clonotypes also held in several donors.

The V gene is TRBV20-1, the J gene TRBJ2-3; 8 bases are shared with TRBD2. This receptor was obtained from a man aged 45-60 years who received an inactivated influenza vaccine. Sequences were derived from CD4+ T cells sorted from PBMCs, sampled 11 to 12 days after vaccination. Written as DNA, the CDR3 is TGCAGTGCTAGAGCGGCTAGCGGGTTTAACACAGATACGCAGTATTTT. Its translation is CSARAASGFNTDTQYF.